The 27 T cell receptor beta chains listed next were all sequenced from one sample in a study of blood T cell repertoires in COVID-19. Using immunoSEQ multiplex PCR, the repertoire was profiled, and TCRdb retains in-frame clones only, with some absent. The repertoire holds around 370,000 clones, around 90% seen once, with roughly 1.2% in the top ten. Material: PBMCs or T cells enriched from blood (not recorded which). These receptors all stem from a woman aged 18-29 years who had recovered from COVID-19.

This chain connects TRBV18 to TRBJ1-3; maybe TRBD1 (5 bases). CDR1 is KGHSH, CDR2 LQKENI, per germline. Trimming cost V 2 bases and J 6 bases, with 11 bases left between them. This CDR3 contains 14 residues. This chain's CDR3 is CASSPFDSLNTIYF. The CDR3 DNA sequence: TGTGCCAGCTCACCATTCGACAGTTTAAACACCATATATTTT.

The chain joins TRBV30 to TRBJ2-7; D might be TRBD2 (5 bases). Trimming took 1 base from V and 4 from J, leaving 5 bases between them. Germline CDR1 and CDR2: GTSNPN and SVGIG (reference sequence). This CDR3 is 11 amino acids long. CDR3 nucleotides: TGTGCCTGGAGTGGGACTTACGAGCAGTACTTC. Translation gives CAWSGTYEQYF. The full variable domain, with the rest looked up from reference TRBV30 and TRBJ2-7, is SQTIHQWPATLVQPVGSPLSLECTVEGTSNPNLYWYRQAAGRGLQLLFYSVGIGQISSEVPQNLSASRPQDRQFILSSKKLLLSDSGFYLCAWSGTYEQYFGPGTRLTVT.

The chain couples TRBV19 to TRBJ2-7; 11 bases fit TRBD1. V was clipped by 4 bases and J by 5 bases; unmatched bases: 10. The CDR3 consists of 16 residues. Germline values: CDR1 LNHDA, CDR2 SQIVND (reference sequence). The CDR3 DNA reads TGTGCCAGTAGTACCCAGGGACAGGGGGTACTGGACGAGCAGTACTTC. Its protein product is CASSTQGQGVLDEQYF.

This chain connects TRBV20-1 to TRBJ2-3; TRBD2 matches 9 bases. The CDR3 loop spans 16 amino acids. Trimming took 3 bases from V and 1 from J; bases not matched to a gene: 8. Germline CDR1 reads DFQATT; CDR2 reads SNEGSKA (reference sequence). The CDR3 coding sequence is TGCAGTGCTAGTCCCTTTATAGCGGGGGGCACAGATACGCAGTATTTT. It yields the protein CSASPFIAGGTDTQYF.

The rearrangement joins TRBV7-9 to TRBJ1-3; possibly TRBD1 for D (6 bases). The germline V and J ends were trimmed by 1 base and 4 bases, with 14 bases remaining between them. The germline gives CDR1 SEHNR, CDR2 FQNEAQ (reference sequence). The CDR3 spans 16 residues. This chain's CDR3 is CASSLDVTGPGNTIYF. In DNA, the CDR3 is TGTGCCAGCAGCTTAGACGTTACAGGGCCCGGAAACACCATATATTTT.

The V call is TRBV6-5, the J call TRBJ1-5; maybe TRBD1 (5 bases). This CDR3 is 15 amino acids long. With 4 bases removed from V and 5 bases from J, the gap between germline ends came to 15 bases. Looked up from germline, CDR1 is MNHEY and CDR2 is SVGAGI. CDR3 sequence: CASSSGRGGDQPQHF. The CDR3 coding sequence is TGTGCCAGCAGTTCCGGCCGGGGGGGGGATCAGCCCCAGCATTTT.

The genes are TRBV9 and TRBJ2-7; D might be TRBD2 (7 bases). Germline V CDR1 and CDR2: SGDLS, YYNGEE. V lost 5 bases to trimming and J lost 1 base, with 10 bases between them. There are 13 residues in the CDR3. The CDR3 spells CASSEGGSYEQYF. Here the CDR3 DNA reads TGTGCCAGCAGTGAGGGGGGGTCCTACGAGCAGTACTTC.

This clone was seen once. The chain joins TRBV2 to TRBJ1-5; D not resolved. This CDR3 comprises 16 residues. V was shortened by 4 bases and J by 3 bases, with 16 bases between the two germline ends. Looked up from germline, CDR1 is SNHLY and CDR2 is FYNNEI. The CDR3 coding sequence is TGTGCCAGCAGTGTGGCTCTCCCGAATACCAATCAGCCCCAGCATTTT. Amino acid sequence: CASSVALPNTNQPQHF.

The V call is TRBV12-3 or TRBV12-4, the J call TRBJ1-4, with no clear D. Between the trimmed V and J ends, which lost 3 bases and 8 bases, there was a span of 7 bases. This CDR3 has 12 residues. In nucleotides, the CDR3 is TGTGCCAGCAGTTTTTTGGAGGAAAAACTGTTTTTT. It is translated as CASSFLEEKLFF.

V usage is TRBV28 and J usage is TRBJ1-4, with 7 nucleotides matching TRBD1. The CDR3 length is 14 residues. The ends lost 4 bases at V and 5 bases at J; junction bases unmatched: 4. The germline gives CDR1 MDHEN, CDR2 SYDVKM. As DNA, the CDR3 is TGTGCCAGCAGTTCCGGGACAGCAAATGAAAAACTGTTTTTT. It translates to CASSSGTANEKLFF.

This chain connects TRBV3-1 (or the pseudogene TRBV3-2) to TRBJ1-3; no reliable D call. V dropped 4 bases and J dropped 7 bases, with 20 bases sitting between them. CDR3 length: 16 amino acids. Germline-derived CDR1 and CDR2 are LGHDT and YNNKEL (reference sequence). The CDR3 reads CASSRPRHTQSNTIYF. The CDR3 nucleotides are TGTGCCAGCAGCCGCCCAAGACACACGCAGTCTAACACCATATATTTT.

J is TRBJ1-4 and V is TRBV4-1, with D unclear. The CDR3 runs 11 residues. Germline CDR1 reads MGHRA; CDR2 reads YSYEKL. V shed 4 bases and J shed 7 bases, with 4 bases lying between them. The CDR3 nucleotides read TGCGCCAGCAGCCCGGGTGAAAAACTGTTTTTT. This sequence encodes CASSPGEKLFF.

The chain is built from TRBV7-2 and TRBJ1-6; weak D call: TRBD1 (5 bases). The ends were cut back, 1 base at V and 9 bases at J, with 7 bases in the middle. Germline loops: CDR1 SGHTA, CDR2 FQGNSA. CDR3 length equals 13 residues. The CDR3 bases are TGTGCCAGCAGCTTAGACAGGACTTCACCCCTCCACTTT. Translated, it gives CASSLDRTSPLHF.

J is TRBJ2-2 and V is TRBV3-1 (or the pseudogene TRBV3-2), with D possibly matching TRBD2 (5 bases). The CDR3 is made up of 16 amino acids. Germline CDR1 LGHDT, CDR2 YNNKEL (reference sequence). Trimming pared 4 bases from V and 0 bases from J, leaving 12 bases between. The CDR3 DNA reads TGTGCCAGCAGCCGACGCACCGGGGCGAACACCGGGGAGCTGTTTTTT. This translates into CASSRRTGANTGELFF.

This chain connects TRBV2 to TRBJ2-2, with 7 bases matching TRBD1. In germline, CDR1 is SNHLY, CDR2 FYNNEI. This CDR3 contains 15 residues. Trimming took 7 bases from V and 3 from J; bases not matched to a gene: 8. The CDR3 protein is CASNTGQGDTGELFF. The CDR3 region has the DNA TGTGCCAGCAATACGGGGCAGGGGGACACCGGGGAGCTGTTTTTT.

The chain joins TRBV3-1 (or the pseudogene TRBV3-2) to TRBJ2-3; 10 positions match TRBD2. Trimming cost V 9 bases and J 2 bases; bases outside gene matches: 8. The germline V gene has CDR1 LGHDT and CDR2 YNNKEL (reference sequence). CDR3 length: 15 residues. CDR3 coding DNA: TGTGCCAGTGCCGGGACTAGCGAGAACACAGATACGCAGTATTTT. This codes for CASAGTSENTDTQYF.

This CDR3 reads CATSTNAPYEQYF. The CDR3 DNA reads TGTGCCACCAGCACTAATGCCCCTTACGAGCAGTACTTC. The chain employs TRBV15 and TRBJ2-7; no clear D. Trimming cost V 4 bases and J 4 bases, with 11 bases left between them. Germline-derived CDR1 and CDR2 are LNHNV and YYDKDF (reference sequence). CDR3 size: 13 residues.

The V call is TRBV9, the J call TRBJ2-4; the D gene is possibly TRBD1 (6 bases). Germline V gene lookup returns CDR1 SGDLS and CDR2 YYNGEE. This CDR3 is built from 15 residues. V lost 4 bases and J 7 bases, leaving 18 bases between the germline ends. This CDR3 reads CASSQEWGQPNIQYF. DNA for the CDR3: TGTGCCAGCAGCCAGGAATGGGGGCAACCCAACATTCAGTACTTC.

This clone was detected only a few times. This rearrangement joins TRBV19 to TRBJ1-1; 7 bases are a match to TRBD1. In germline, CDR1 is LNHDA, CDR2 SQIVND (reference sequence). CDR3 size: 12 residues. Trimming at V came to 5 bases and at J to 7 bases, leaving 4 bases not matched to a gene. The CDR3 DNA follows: TGTGCCAGTAGTTCTTACAGGGGTGAAGCTTTCTTT. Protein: CASSSYRGEAFF.

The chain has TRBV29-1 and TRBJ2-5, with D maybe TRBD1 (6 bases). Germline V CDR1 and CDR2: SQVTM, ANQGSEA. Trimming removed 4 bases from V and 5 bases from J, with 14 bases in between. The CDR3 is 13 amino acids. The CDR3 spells CSVAGQGHETQYF. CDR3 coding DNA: TGCAGCGTTGCCGGTCAGGGGCATGAGACCCAGTACTTC.

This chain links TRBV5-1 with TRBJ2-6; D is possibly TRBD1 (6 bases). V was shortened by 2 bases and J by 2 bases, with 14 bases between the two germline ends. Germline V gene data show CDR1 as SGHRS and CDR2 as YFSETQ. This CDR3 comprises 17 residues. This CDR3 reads CASSLGQGFTGANVLTF. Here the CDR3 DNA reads TGCGCCAGCAGCTTAGGCCAGGGGTTCACTGGGGCCAACGTCCTGACTTTC.

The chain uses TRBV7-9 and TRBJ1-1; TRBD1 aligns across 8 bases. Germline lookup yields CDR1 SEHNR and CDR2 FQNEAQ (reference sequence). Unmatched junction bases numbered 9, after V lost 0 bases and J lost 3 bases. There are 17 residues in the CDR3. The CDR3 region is CASSLAFRTGRDTEAFF. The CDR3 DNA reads TGTGCCAGCAGCTTAGCTTTCAGGACAGGGAGAGACACTGAAGCTTTCTTT. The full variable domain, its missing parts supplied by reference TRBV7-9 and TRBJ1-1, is DTGVSQNPRHKITKRGQNVTFRCDPISEHNRLYWYRQTLGQGPEFLTYFQNEAQLEKSRLLSDRFSAERPKGSFSTLEIQRTEQGDSAMYLCASSLAFRTGRDTEAFFGQGTRLTVV.

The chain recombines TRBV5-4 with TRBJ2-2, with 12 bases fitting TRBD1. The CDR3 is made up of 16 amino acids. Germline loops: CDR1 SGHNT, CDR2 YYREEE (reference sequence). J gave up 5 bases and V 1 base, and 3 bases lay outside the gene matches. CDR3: CASSLPGQGATGELFF. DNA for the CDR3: TGTGCCAGCAGCTTGCCGGGACAGGGGGCAACCGGGGAGCTGTTTTTT.

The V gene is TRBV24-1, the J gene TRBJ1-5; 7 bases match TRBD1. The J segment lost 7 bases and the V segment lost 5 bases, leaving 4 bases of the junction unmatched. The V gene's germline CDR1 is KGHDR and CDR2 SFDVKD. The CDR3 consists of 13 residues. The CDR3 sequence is CATSGTGDQPQHF. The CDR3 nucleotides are TGTGCCACCAGTGGTACAGGGGACCAGCCCCAGCATTTT.

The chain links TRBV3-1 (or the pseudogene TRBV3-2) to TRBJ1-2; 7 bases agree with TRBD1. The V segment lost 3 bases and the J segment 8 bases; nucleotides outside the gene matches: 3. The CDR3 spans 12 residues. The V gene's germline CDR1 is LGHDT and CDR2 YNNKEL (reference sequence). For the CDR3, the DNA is TGTGCCAGCAGCCAGGACAGGTCGGGCTACACCTTC. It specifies CASSQDRSGYTF.

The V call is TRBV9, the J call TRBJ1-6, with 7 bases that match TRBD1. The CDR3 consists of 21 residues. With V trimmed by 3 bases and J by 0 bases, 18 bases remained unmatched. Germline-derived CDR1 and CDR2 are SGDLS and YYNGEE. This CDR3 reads CASSARRDSLGPYSYNSPLHF. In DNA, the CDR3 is TGTGCCAGCAGCGCTCGGCGGGACAGCCTGGGACCTTACTCCTATAATTCACCCCTCCACTTT.

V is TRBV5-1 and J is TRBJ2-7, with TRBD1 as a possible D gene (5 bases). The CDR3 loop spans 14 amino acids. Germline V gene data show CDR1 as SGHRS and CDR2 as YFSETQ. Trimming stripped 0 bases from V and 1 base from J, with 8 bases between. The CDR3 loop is CASSLVAGSYEQYF. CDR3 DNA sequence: TGCGCCAGCAGCTTGGTAGCAGGGTCCTACGAGCAGTACTTC.